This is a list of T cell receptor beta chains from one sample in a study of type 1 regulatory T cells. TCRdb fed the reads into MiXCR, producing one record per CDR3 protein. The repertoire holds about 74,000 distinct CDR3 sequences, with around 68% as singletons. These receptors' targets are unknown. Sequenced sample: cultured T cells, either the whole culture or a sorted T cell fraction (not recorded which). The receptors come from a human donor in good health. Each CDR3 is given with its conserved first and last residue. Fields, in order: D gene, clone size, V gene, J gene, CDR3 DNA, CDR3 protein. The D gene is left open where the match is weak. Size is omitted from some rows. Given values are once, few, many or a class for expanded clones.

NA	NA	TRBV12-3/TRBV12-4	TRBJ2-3	TGTGCCAGCACCCCTCCGTCCACAGATACGCAGTATTTT	CASTPPSTDTQYF
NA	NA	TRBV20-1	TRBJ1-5	TGCAGTGCTAGAGATCAGGGTTGGCAGCCCCAGCATTTT	CSARDQGWQPQHF
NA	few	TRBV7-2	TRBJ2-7	TGTGCCAGCAGCCCACGTGGCGGGACAGTGCGGACCTACGAGCAGTACTTC	CASSPRGGTVRTYEQYF
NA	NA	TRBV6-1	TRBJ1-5	TGTGCCAGCAAATATGTCAGCACCTATAGCAATCAGCCCCAGCATTTT	CASKYVSTYSNQPQHF
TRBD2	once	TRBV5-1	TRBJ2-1	TGCGCCAGCAGCTTGGTGGGTAGCGGGAGGTTTAATGAGCAGTTCTTC	CASSLVGSGRFNEQFF
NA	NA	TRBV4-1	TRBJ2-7	TGCGCCAGCAGCCAAGAGGACGAGCAGTACTTC	CASSQEDEQYF
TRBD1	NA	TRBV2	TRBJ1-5	TGTGCCAGCAGGACGACAGGGCCTAGCAATCAGCCCCAGCATTTT	CASRTTGPSNQPQHF
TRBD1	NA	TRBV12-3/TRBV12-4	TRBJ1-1	TGTGCCAGCAGTTTCCGGGCAGGGGGTACTGAAGCTTTCTTT	CASSFRAGGTEAFF
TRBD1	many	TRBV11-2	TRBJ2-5	TGTGCCAGCCGACGTCCGGGACAGAGACAAGAGACCCAGTACTTC	CASRRPGQRQETQYF
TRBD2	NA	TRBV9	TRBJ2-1	TGTGCCAGCAGCGTAGGACTAGCGGTTAGCTCCTACAATGAGCAGTTCTTC	CASSVGLAVSSYNEQFF
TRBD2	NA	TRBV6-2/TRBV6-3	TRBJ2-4	TGTGCCAGCAGTGTCCCGGGACTAGCGGTAGCCAAAAACATTCAGTACTTC	CASSVPGLAVAKNIQYF
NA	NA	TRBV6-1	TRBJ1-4	TGTGCCAGCAGTGAAGAAAGGAGAGAAAAACTGTTTTTT	CASSEERREKLFF
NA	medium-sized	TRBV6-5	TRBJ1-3	TGTGCCAGCAGTTCAGGGGTCGGCGGAAACACCATATATTTT	CASSSGVGGNTIYF
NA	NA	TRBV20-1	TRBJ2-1	TGCAGTGCTACCTACGGACGGGGGAGCTCCTACAATGAGCAGTTCTTC	CSATYGRGSSYNEQFF
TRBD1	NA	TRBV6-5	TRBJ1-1	TGTGCCAGCAGTCTGAGACAGGGTACTGGCACTGAAGCTTTCTTT	CASSLRQGTGTEAFF
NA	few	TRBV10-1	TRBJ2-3	TGCGCCAGCAGTGAGTTCTCTCGGGGGGCCAGCACAGATACGCAGTATTTT	CASSEFSRGASTDTQYF
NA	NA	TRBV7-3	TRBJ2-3	TGTGCCAGCAGCGCCCAGGGAGTAACAGATACGCAGTATTTT	CASSAQGVTDTQYF
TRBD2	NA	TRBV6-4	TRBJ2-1	TGTGCCAGCAGCCTCGGACTAGCGGGAGGTGACAATGAGCAGTTCTTC	CASSLGLAGGDNEQFF
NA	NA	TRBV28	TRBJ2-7	TGTGCCAGCAGTCCTCCCGCACTGGCCGGGGGAAACTACGAGCAGTACTTC	CASSPPALAGGNYEQYF
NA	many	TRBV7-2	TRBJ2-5	TGTGCCAGCAGCTTAGGACCACAAGAGACCCAGTACTTC	CASSLGPQETQYF
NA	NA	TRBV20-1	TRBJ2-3	TGCAGTGCTAGTCTTCGGGGGTGGCCAGATACGCAGTATTTT	CSASLRGWPDTQYF
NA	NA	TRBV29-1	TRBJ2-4	TGCAGCGTTGAGGAGAGGGCCAAAAACATTCAGTACTTC	CSVEERAKNIQYF
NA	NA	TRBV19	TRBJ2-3	TGTGCCAGTCGCCTGTTATCAACAGATACGCAGTATTTT	CASRLLSTDTQYF
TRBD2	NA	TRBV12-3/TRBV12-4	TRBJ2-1	TGTGCCAGCAGGCTAGCGGTCAATGAGCAGTTCTTC	CASRLAVNEQFF